This section outlines one T cell receptor (beta chain) sequence together with its context. Its antigen is not identified. This entry comes from a study of brain metastases from non-small cell lung cancer. Study-level results: Fewer infiltrating T cells were found in brain metastases than primaries. T-cell clones appeared expanded in around 60% of brain metastases relative to matched primary tumors. TCR repertoires overlapped largely between brain metastases and matched primaries.

V was cut by 0 bases and J by 4 bases, with 8 bases left in between. In germline, CDR1 is SGHTA, CDR2 FQGTGA. CDR3 length: 14 amino acids. Sequenced by immunoSEQ multiplex PCR; TCRdb stores in-frame clones only, minus some. Seen here are more than 14,000 clones, approximately 83% observed once, and the top ten hold 6% to 9%. The TCR comes from a donor at least 40 years old with non-small cell lung cancer. The chain has TRBV7-3 and TRBJ2-3; D gene uncertain. The sequencing input was primary lung tumor tissue. The CDR3, as DNA: TGTGCCAGCAGCTTAACGGGCTACGCAGATACGCAGTATTTT. It yields the protein CASSLTGYADTQYF. Using reference TRBV7-3 and TRBJ2-3 for the parts outside the CDR3, the full variable domain is GAGVSQTPSNKVTEKGKYVELRCDPISGHTALYWYRQSLGQGPEFLIYFQGTGAADDSGLPNDRFFAVRPEGSVSTLKIQRTERGDSAVYLCASSLTGYADTQYFGPGTRLTVL.